Each of the 27 T cell receptor beta chains below was sequenced from the same sample in a study of post-analysis software for immune sequencing data (dated by TCRdb to the mid-2010s). Broad study findings and their caveats: Significantly higher frequencies in patients than in controls were found for five or six TRBV segments, including TRBV5-6, TRBV5-1 and TRBV20-1.

These receptors' antigens are unknown. The receptor library was made with PCR. The sequencing machine was an Illumina HiSeq 2500. To reduce PCR and sequencing biases, unique molecular identifiers were built into the TCR beta cDNA libraries. The raw public reads went through TCRdb reprocessing: fastp at Q25, MiXCR clone calling, in-frame beta chains kept. Each CDR3 protein appears once, grouped with its most common genes and DNA. The sample records a few hundred thousand distinct CDR3 sequences, roughly 38% of which are singletons. Clones ranked in the top ten supply around 15% of the sample. The sequenced sample was blood. These receptors were collected from a girl aged 10 to 17 with multiple sclerosis.

The chain carries TRBV28 and TRBJ2-1; 7 bases are a match to TRBD2. This CDR3 has 15 residues. The V gene's germline CDR1 is MDHEN and CDR2 SYDVKM. Trimming cost V 2 bases and J 5 bases; bases outside gene matches: 6. The CDR3 spells CASSLKQRGNNEQFF. As DNA, the CDR3 is TGTGCCAGCAGTTTAAAACAGCGGGGTAACAATGAGCAGTTCTTC.

This clonotype was detected a few times. The chain combines TRBV30 with TRBJ2-7; tentative D call: TRBD1 (6 bases). This CDR3 comprises 14 residues. Trimming pared 2 bases from V and 6 bases from J, leaving 17 bases between. The germline CDR1 and CDR2 sequences are GTSNPN and SVGIG (reference sequence). This CDR3 reads CAWSPMGALGEQYF. CDR3 bases: TGTGCCTGGAGTCCCATGGGGGCGTTAGGCGAGCAGTACTTC.

V usage is TRBV9 and J usage is TRBJ2-1, with TRBD1 matching over 9 bases. Trimming cost V 0 bases and J 9 bases; bases outside gene matches: 7. The length of the CDR3 is 15 residues. Germline V CDR1 and CDR2: SGDLS, YYNGEE. The chain's CDR3 is CASSVVDRGGGEQFF. Here the CDR3 DNA reads TGTGCCAGCAGCGTAGTGGACAGGGGAGGCGGTGAGCAGTTCTTC.

The rearrangement uses TRBV6-5 and TRBJ2-3; TRBD2 is a possible D gene (5 bases). The CDR3 covers 14 residues. Germline CDR1 MNHEY, CDR2 SVGAGI. V gave up 6 bases and J gave up 0 bases, with 10 bases separating them. CDR3 sequence: CASRDFSSTDTQYF. In DNA form, the CDR3 reads TGTGCCAGCAGGGACTTCTCTAGCACAGATACGCAGTATTTT.

V is TRBV7-2 and J is TRBJ1-1; 7 nucleotides agree with TRBD1. This CDR3 region has 15 residues. Germline V gene data show CDR1 as SGHTA and CDR2 as FQGNSA. The J segment lost 3 bases and the V segment lost 2 bases, leaving 6 bases of the junction unmatched. The DNA of the CDR3 is TGTGCCAGCAGCTTAAAAGACAGGGCGTACACTGAAGCTTTCTTT. This gives the protein CASSLKDRAYTEAFF.

This clonotype was seen more than once but under ten times. CDR3 coding DNA: TGCAGCGTTGAGTGGGGGGCGATTGCTAACTATGGCTACACCTTC. Translation gives CSVEWGAIANYGYTF. V usage is TRBV29-1 and J usage is TRBJ1-2, with a possible D match to TRBD1 (6 bases). Germline CDR1 is SQVTM and CDR2 is ANQGSEA. CDR3 length: 15 amino acids. The ends were cut back, 3 bases at V and 0 bases at J, with 14 bases in the middle.

This clonotype appeared a few times. The chain recombines TRBV5-6 with TRBJ2-7; TRBD1 is a possible D gene (6 bases). The germline gives CDR1 SGHDT, CDR2 YYEEEE. The length of the CDR3 is 15 residues. V was clipped by 4 bases and J by 4 bases, with 18 bases between them. DNA for the CDR3: TGTGCCAGCAGCGTCAGGGGTCAAGTCCTTTACGAGCAGTACTTC. Its translation is CASSVRGQVLYEQYF.

Turning to this clonotype: The junction departs from germline at one end; a sequencing error may be responsible. The genes are TRBV6-1 and TRBJ2-7; 8 bases are a match to TRBD1. The germline V gene has CDR1 MNHNS and CDR2 SASEGT. The CDR3 extends over 15 amino acids. CDR3 loop: CASSPGQASSYGQYF. For the CDR3, the DNA is TGTGCCAGCAGCCCGGGACAGGCGAGCTCCTACGGGCAGTACTTC.

The chain employs TRBV12-3 or TRBV12-4 and TRBJ2-7; TRBD1 or TRBD2 may be the D gene (7 bases each). With 2 bases removed from V and 7 bases from J, the gap between germline ends came to 12 bases. The CDR3 is made up of 13 amino acids. The CDR3 is CASSLRGGQEQYF. In nucleotides, the CDR3 is TGTGCCAGCAGTTTAAGGGGGGGACAGGAGCAGTACTTC.

The chain carries TRBV12-3 or TRBV12-4 and TRBJ2-1; D is unresolved. With 1 base removed from V and 15 bases from J, the gap between germline ends came to 13 bases. This CDR3 spans 12 amino acids. The CDR3 here is CASSLDARPRFF. The CDR3 DNA reads TGTGCCAGCAGTTTAGACGCGCGACCTAGGTTCTTC.

The genes are TRBV29-1 and TRBJ2-1, with 15 nucleotides matching TRBD2. V shed 4 bases and J 2 bases; nucleotides not matched to a gene: 9. Germline CDR1 is SQVTM and CDR2 is ANQGSEA. The CDR3 consists of 18 residues. The CDR3 nucleotides read TGCAGCGTTGTGCCCCCGGGGACTAGCGGGGGGCCCTACAATGAGCAGTTCTTC. Translation: CSVVPPGTSGGPYNEQFF.

This clonotype was seen a few times. The rearrangement links TRBV9 to TRBJ2-5; the D gene could be TRBD1 or TRBD2 (6 bases each). Trimming took off 0 bases at V and 4 bases at J, with 13 bases between the two ends. Germline values: CDR1 SGDLS, CDR2 YYNGEE. This CDR3 is 15 amino acids long. This CDR3 reads CASSVAGAGRETQYF. In DNA form, the CDR3 reads TGTGCCAGCAGCGTAGCGGGGGCTGGCAGAGAGACCCAGTACTTC.

In its sample, this clonotype was seen many times. The J gene is TRBJ2-7, the V gene TRBV20-1; tentative D call: TRBD2 (6 bases). V was trimmed by 3 bases and J by 4 bases, leaving 7 bases between them. In germline, CDR1 is DFQATT, CDR2 SNEGSKA (reference sequence). The CDR3 totals 11 residues. The CDR3 DNA sequence: TGCAGTGCTAGGGAGGGTTACGAGCAGTACTTC. It specifies CSAREGYEQYF.

This clonotype has only a few counts. The chain joins TRBV12-3 or TRBV12-4 to TRBJ2-7; unclear D gene. The CDR3 sequence is 15 residues long. V was pared by 2 bases and J by 2 bases, with 13 bases between. CDR3 DNA: TGTGCCAGCAGTTTAAATAGGTACACCACCTACGAGCAGTACTTC. Protein product: CASSLNRYTTYEQYF.

With regard to this clonotype: One end of the junction fails to match germline, which may point to a read error. The chain couples TRBV7-2 to TRBJ2-7; weak D call: TRBD2 (5 bases). Per germline, CDR1 SGHTA and CDR2 FQGNSA. This CDR3 region has 15 residues. The CDR3 coding sequence is TGTGCCAGCAGCTTAACAGCTGGTGGAGGCTACGGGCAGTACTTC. It translates to CASSLTAGGGYGQYF.

This clonotype was detected a few times. J is TRBJ2-1 and V is TRBV25-1; 9 bases are shared with TRBD1. The CDR3 consists of 14 residues. With V trimmed by 6 bases and J by 7 bases, 7 bases remained unmatched. Germline values: CDR1 MGHDK, CDR2 SYGVNS. In DNA form, the CDR3 reads TGTGCCAGCAGCGACAGGGGGGTCTTAAATGAGCAGTTCTTC. This sequence encodes CASSDRGVLNEQFF.

Worth noting for this clonotype: This may arise from a read error, as a much more abundant clone is one base away. The genes are TRBV7-2 and TRBJ1-4; maybe TRBD1 (5 bases). Germline V gene data show CDR1 as SGHTA and CDR2 as FQGNSA. The CDR3 totals 14 residues. The CDR3 reads CASSGQATNEKRFF. The CDR3 coding sequence is TGTGCCAGCAGCGGACAAGCAACTAATGAAAAACGGTTTTTT.

In this sample, this clonotype turned up many times. The V gene is TRBV10-3, the J gene TRBJ2-7; D gene uncertain. The length of the CDR3 is 12 residues. Germline assignment: CDR1 ENHRY and CDR2 SYGVKD. V dropped 10 bases and J dropped 2 bases, with 12 bases sitting between them. The CDR3 bases are TGTGCCAACCGAGACGAAGCCTACGAGCAGTACTTC. This codes for CANRDEAYEQYF.

The rearrangement links TRBV5-1 to TRBJ2-7; D is perhaps TRBD1 (6 bases). This CDR3 contains 14 residues. The V gene's germline CDR1 is SGHRS and CDR2 YFSETQ. Trimming took 0 bases from V and 6 from J, leaving 13 bases between them. CDR3 protein: CASSLGQGLREQYF. The CDR3, as DNA: TGCGCCAGCAGCTTGGGGCAGGGGTTACGCGAGCAGTACTTC.

The chain joins TRBV12-3 or TRBV12-4 to TRBJ2-1, with D perhaps matching TRBD2 (5 bases). V lost 6 bases, J lost 5 bases, and 5 bases lay in between. CDR3 length: 11 amino acids. Written as DNA, the CDR3 is TGTGCCAGCAGGGGAGACAATGAGCAGTTCTTC. Translated: CASRGDNEQFF.

V usage is TRBV20-1 and J usage is TRBJ1-2; tentative D call: TRBD1 (5 bases). Germline CDR1 reads DFQATT; CDR2 reads SNEGSKA (reference sequence). CDR3 size: 13 residues. Trimming pared 5 bases from V and 8 bases from J, leaving 18 bases between. CDR3 in amino acids: CSAGQPGWDGYTF. The DNA for the CDR3 is TGCAGTGCTGGGCAACCCGGGTGGGACGGCTACACCTTC.

This clonotype was detected only a few times. The chain carries TRBV15 and TRBJ1-5; D is undetermined. Germline V gene data show CDR1 as LNHNV and CDR2 as YYDKDF (reference sequence). Trimming removed 1 base from V and 6 bases from J, with 7 bases in between. This CDR3 spans 13 amino acids. The CDR3 DNA is TGTGCCACCAGCAGAGTAGGGTTTCAGCCCCAGCATTTT. Translating it yields CATSRVGFQPQHF.

This clonotype was found a few times. The V and J genes are TRBV28 and TRBJ2-7; TRBD2 agrees at 11 bases. This CDR3 is built from 14 residues. From germline, CDR1 is MDHEN and CDR2 SYDVKM. V dropped 3 bases and J dropped 7; count of bases not matched to a gene: 5. Here the CDR3 reads CASSFTSGGVEQYF. In nucleotides, the CDR3 is TGTGCCAGCAGTTTCACTAGCGGGGGTGTTGAGCAGTACTTC.

The V and J genes are TRBV20-1 and TRBJ2-7, with D possibly being TRBD2 (5 bases). Germline lookup yields CDR1 DFQATT and CDR2 SNEGSKA (reference sequence). The V end lost 6 bases, the J end lost 1 base, and 19 bases lay between the germline ends. The CDR3 contains 15 residues. The chain's CDR3 is CSAQSGTFSSYEQYF. Written as DNA, the CDR3 is TGCAGTGCCCAAAGCGGCACCTTCTCATCCTACGAGCAGTACTTC.

The sample holds a few counts of this clonotype. The chain carries TRBV5-1 and TRBJ2-6, with unresolved D. Per germline, CDR1 SGHRS and CDR2 YFSETQ. This CDR3 is built from 15 residues. The germline V and J ends were trimmed by 4 bases and 1 base, with 9 bases remaining between them. CDR3 sequence (DNA): TGCGCCAGCAGCCTCCTGGTATCTGGGGCCAACGTCCTGACTTTC. This sequence encodes CASSLLVSGANVLTF.

V is TRBV12-3 or TRBV12-4 and J is TRBJ2-1; D is unresolved. The germline V and J ends were trimmed by 3 bases and 14 bases, with 8 bases remaining between them. The CDR3 totals 10 residues. The CDR3 loop reads CASSFNKKFF. The CDR3 DNA reads as TGTGCCAGCAGTTTCAACAAAAAGTTCTTC.

The V call is TRBV6-5, the J call TRBJ2-1, with D possibly TRBD1 on 5 matching bases. The V gene lost 8 bases and the J gene lost 2 bases, with 16 bases spanning the gap. From germline, CDR1 is MNHEY and CDR2 SVGAGI. The CDR3 spans 15 residues. CDR3 nucleotides: TGTGCCAGCCAGCCCGGACAATTTGCCTACAATGAGCAGTTCTTC. Protein: CASQPGQFAYNEQFF.